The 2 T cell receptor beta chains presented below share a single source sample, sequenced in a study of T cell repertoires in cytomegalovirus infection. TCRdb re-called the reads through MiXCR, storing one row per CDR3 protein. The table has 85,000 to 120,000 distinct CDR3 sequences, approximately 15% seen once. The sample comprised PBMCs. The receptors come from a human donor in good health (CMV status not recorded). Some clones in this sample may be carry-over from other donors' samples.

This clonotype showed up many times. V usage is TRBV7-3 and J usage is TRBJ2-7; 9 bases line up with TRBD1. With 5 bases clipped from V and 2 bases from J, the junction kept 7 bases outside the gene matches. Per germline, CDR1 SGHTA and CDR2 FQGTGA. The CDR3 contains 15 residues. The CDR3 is CASSPGGTGTYEQYF. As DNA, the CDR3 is TGTGCCAGCAGCCCGGGCGGGACAGGGACCTACGAGCAGTACTTC.

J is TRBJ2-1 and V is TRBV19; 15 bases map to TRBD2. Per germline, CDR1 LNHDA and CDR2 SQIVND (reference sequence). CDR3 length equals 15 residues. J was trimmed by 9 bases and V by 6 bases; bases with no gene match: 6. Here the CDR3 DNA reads TGTGCCAGTAGCGGACTAGCGGGGGGGATCAGTGAGCAGTTCTTC. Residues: CASSGLAGGISEQFF.